These 18 T cell receptor beta chains were all obtained from the same sample, sequenced in a study of blood T cell repertoires in COVID-19 (dated by TCRdb to about 2020). Library method: the immunoSEQ multiplex PCR assay. The table comes from immuneACCESS by way of TCRdb, which keeps in-frame sequences with V and J called. Part of the clones is missing from these tables; in studies checked, under half for an unresolved V gene and the rest for unknown reasons. The sample data list roughly 180,000 clones, and approximately 83% of these were observed just once. The ten biggest clones cover 10% to 15% of the sample. The source material was PBMCs or T cells enriched from blood (not recorded which). These receptor sequences come from a woman in her sixties who had recovered from COVID-19.

This clone came up once. The rearrangement links TRBV11-3 to TRBJ2-3, with TRBD2 matching over 9 bases. V trimming: 5 bases; J trimming: 3 bases; junction bases outside the gene matches: 15. Germline V gives CDR1 SGHNT, CDR2 YENEEA. The CDR3 spans 18 residues. The CDR3 region is CASSMGLAGSLVTDTQYF. DNA for the CDR3: TGTGCCAGCAGCATGGGACTAGCTGGTTCCCTAGTGACAGATACGCAGTATTTT.

The count of this clone is one. The J gene is TRBJ2-3, the V gene TRBV6-5; maybe TRBD1 (6 bases). The CDR3 totals 15 residues. CDR1 MNHEY and CDR2 SVGAGI come from the germline V gene. The V end lost 2 bases, the J end lost 0 bases, and 9 bases lay between the germline ends. CDR3 bases: TGTGCCAGCAGTTACACAGGGCTAAGCACAGATACGCAGTATTTT. It specifies CASSYTGLSTDTQYF.

This clone was counted once. The V call is TRBV3-1 (or the pseudogene TRBV3-2), the J call TRBJ2-3; a weak D match, TRBD2 (7 bases). The V gene lost 4 bases and the J gene lost 2 bases, with 19 bases spanning the gap. Germline CDR1 reads LGHDT; CDR2 reads YNNKEL (reference sequence). The CDR3 loop spans 17 amino acids. The CDR3 spells CASSPTPTGGITDTQYF. DNA of the CDR3: TGTGCCAGCAGCCCCACGCCGACGGGGGGCATCACAGATACGCAGTATTTT.

The J gene is TRBJ1-5, the V gene TRBV28; 7 bases fit TRBD1. V shed 5 bases and J 5 bases; nucleotides not matched to a gene: 9. CDR3 length equals 15 residues. Germline-derived CDR1 and CDR2 are MDHEN and SYDVKM. In DNA, the CDR3 is TGTGCCAGCAGTCGCCCAGGGGGGAAGGATCAGCCCCAGCATTTT. Protein product: CASSRPGGKDQPQHF.

This chain joins TRBV19 and TRBJ1-6; perhaps TRBD1 as D (5 bases). This CDR3 is 14 amino acids long. Germline CDR1 is LNHDA and CDR2 is SQIVND (reference sequence). The ends were cut back, 5 bases at V and 2 bases at J, with 7 bases in the middle. CDR3 protein: CASSGGAYNSPLHF. CDR3 nucleotide sequence: TGTGCCAGTAGTGGGGGGGCCTATAATTCACCCCTCCACTTT.

The V call is TRBV28, the J call TRBJ1-3, with D uncertain. The CDR3 contains 14 residues. V was clipped by 8 bases and J by 2 bases, with 13 bases between them. CDR1 is MDHEN and CDR2 is SYDVKM in the germline V gene. CDR3 DNA: TGTGCCAGCTCATTAACCGAGACTGGAAACACCATATATTTT. It translates to CASSLTETGNTIYF.

V gene TRBV9 combines with J gene TRBJ1-5; 8 bases are shared with TRBD1. Per germline, CDR1 SGDLS and CDR2 YYNGEE. CDR3 size: 15 residues. J was trimmed by 6 bases and V by 3 bases; bases with no gene match: 8. The CDR3 here is CASSATGGSTQPQHF. The CDR3 region has the DNA TGTGCCAGCAGCGCCACAGGGGGAAGTACTCAGCCCCAGCATTTT.

V usage is TRBV9 and J usage is TRBJ1-6, with D possibly being TRBD1 (5 bases). There are 18 residues in the CDR3. Germline lookup yields CDR1 SGDLS and CDR2 YYNGEE. The V end lost 1 base, the J end lost 3 bases, and 17 bases lay between the germline ends. The chain's CDR3 is CASSVYPRAGLYNSPLHF. CDR3 nucleotides: TGTGCCAGCAGCGTATACCCTCGAGCGGGGCTCTATAATTCACCCCTCCACTTT. The full variable domain, rest sourced from reference TRBV9 and TRBJ1-6, is DSGVTQTPKHLITATGQRVTLRCSPRSGDLSVYWYQQSLDQGLQFLIQYYNGEERAKGNILERFSAQQFPDLHSELNLSSLELGDSALYFCASSVYPRAGLYNSPLHFGNGTRLTVT.

For the CDR3, the DNA is TGTGCCAGCAGTTTATCGTCCGGGCGGGCCGAGCAGTACTTC. Its protein product is CASSLSSGRAEQYF. This sequence joins TRBV27 and TRBJ2-7; tentatively, D is TRBD2 (5 bases). V was pared by 0 bases and J by 6 bases, with 12 bases between. Germline CDR1 is MNHEY and CDR2 is SMNVEV (reference sequence). The CDR3 runs to 14 residues.

This clone was seen only once. The chain has TRBV10-3 and TRBJ1-3; no clear D. There are 13 residues in the CDR3. V was cut by 9 bases and J by 0 bases, with 9 bases left in between. Looked up from germline, CDR1 is ENHRY and CDR2 is SYGVKD. The CDR3 region has the DNA TGTGCCATAAACGGAGACTCTGGAAACACCATATATTTT. Translated: CAINGDSGNTIYF.

This sequence joins TRBV12-3 or TRBV12-4 and TRBJ2-5; D is unclear. The CDR3 consists of 12 residues. The V gene lost 3 bases and the J gene lost 8 bases, with 10 bases spanning the gap. DNA of the CDR3: TGTGCCAGCAGTTTTCGGTCCGGTACCCAGTACTTC. This encodes CASSFRSGTQYF.

The chain recombines TRBV10-3 with TRBJ1-5; no reliable D call. Germline V gene data show CDR1 as ENHRY and CDR2 as SYGVKD. The CDR3 extends over 13 amino acids. The germline V and J ends were trimmed by 3 bases and 0 bases, with 3 bases remaining between them. The CDR3 DNA reads as TGTGCCATCAGTGAACTTAGCAATCAGCCCCAGCATTTT. Protein product: CAISELSNQPQHF.

The gene calls are TRBV10-3 and TRBJ1-3; D gene ambiguous. Germline-derived CDR1 and CDR2 are ENHRY and SYGVKD. Trimming left V 0 bases short and J 2 bases short, with 11 bases between. The CDR3 covers 16 residues. CDR3 sequence (DNA): TGTGCCATCAGTGAGTCTGGGCGAATGACTGGAAACACCATATATTTT. Amino acids: CAISESGRMTGNTIYF.

Remarks on this clone: The germline gene is not matched at one end of the junction; a read error may be the cause. J is TRBJ2-1 and V is TRBV2; TRBD2 matches 9 bases. There are 15 residues in the CDR3. Looked up from germline, CDR1 is SNHLY and CDR2 is FYNNEI. The chain's CDR3 is CASGEETSGWNEQFF. The CDR3, as DNA: TGTGCCAGCGGTGAGGAGACTAGCGGATGGAATGAGCAGTTCTTC. Variable domain in full (rest from reference TRBV2 and TRBJ2-1): EPEVTQTPSHQVTQMGQEVILRCVPISNHLYFYWYRQILGQKVEFLVSFYNNEISEKSEIFDDQFSVERPDGSNFTLKIRSTKLEDSAMYFCASGEETSGWNEQFFGPGTRLTVL.

The chain combines TRBV20-1 with TRBJ1-2, with 7 bases aligning to TRBD1. Per the germline V gene, CDR1 is DFQATT and CDR2 is SNEGSKA (reference sequence). J was trimmed by 8 bases and V by 6 bases; bases with no gene match: 6. The CDR3 has 11 amino acids. CDR3 nucleotides: TGCAGTGCCACCACAGGGGTCGGCTACACCTTC. Translating gives CSATTGVGYTF.

The genes are TRBV9 and TRBJ2-1; the match to TRBD2 covers 7 bases. J lost 5 bases, V lost 2 bases, and 7 bases had no gene match. The V gene's germline CDR1 is SGDLS and CDR2 YYNGEE. The CDR3 consists of 15 residues. CDR3 coding DNA: TGTGCCAGCAGCGTTGGCCTAGCGGAAGACAATGAGCAGTTCTTC. This encodes CASSVGLAEDNEQFF.

The chain recombines TRBV7-3 with TRBJ2-1; 10 bases are shared with TRBD1. The CDR3 length is 15 residues. Germline lookup yields CDR1 SGHTA and CDR2 FQGTGA. The ends lost 5 bases at V and 1 base at J; junction bases unmatched: 2. This chain's CDR3 is CASSRDRGSYNEQFF. CDR3 nucleotides: TGTGCCAGCAGCCGGGACAGGGGATCCTACAATGAGCAGTTCTTC.

The chain couples TRBV24-1 to TRBJ1-2; TRBD1 aligns across 7 bases. The junction had 4 bases not matched to a gene; V was cut back by 2 bases and J by 5 bases. Per germline, CDR1 KGHDR and CDR2 SFDVKD. The CDR3 is made up of 14 amino acids. The DNA for the CDR3 is TGTGCCACCAGTGATTCTACAGGGGAGTATGGCTACACCTTC. This gives the protein CATSDSTGEYGYTF.